This T cell receptor (beta chain) was captured in a study of cytomegalovirus exposure and HLA in healthy donors. The primer mix had 60 Vbeta and 13 Jbeta primers. The method was immunoSEQ multiplex PCR; TCRdb's version includes in-frame clones alone and lacks a portion of them. This table holds 160,000 or so clones, roughly four fifths found once. The study, taken as a whole, reports: Researchers catalogued approximately 170 TCR beta chains as cytomegalovirus-associated. Sequencing likely caused a cluster of highly shared sequence variants.

There are 16 residues in the CDR3. In germline, CDR1 is SGDLS, CDR2 YYNGEE. Note on this clone: What it binds is not known. A read error may produce the germline difference seen at one junction end.

The clonotype comes from a man in his forties in good health and CMV-seronegative. The sequencing input was PBMCs. The gene calls are TRBV9 and TRBJ2-6, with 7 bases aligning to TRBD1. The CDR3 here is CASTPQGQSGANGLTF. The CDR3 bases are TGTGCCAGCACCCCCCAGGGACAGTCTGGGGCCAACGGCCTGACTTTC.